This T cell receptor beta chain was sequenced for a study of OX40 agonist ivuxolimab in advanced cancers. Profiled with immunoSEQ multiplex PCR; TCRdb holds only in-frame clones, not every one. This sample has 20,000 to 25,000 clones, with 87% found just once. CDR3 length equals 12 residues. The V call is TRBV7-5, the J call TRBJ1-1. TRBV7-5 is designated a pseudogene. This clonotype was obtained from an adult with an advanced solid tumor such as melanoma, head and neck, liver or kidney cancer. Sequences were derived from CD4+ or CD8+ T cells sorted from blood, sampled in a trial of the OX40 agonist ivuxolimab. The CDR3 loop is CATGQTNTEAFF. The CDR3 nucleotides are TGTGCCACCGGCCAGACTAACACTGAAGCTTTCTTT.